These 15 T cell receptor beta chains were sequenced from one sample in a study of cytomegalovirus exposure and HLA in healthy donors (dated by TCRdb to the late 2010s). Library preparation was by the immunoSEQ multiplex PCR assay. A mixture of 60 forward primers for TCR Vbeta segments and 13 reverse primers for TCR Jbeta segments was used in the multiplex PCR. The table was pulled from immuneACCESS by TCRdb, which kept in-frame rearrangements only. Such tables lose some clones; where checked, under half of the loss comes from unresolved V genes, and the rest has no known cause. This sample gives some 180,000 clones in total; 70% to 75% of them show up just once. 2.9% of the sample rests with the top ten. The sequenced material came from PBMCs. These receptors were collected from a male donor in good health and CMV-seronegative.

This clone has more than one count but fewer than ten. The chain carries TRBV6-5 and TRBJ1-4; 7 bases map to TRBD1. Germline V CDR1 and CDR2: MNHEY, SVGAGI. After removal of 4 bases from V and 5 bases from J, the junction contained 4 bases not matched to a gene. The CDR3 has 14 residues. The CDR3 DNA sequence: TGTGCCAGCAGTTGGGACAGACTCAATGAAAAACTGTTTTTT. Encoded protein: CASSWDRLNEKLFF.

This clone was detected once. J is TRBJ2-1 and V is TRBV6-5; 13 bases are shared with TRBD2. V lost 6 bases, J lost 7 bases, and 3 bases stayed unmatched. The CDR3 consists of 14 residues. Germline V lookup: CDR1 MNHEY, CDR2 SVGAGI. The CDR3 DNA follows: TGTGCCAGCAGCCAGGGACTAGCGGGAAATGAGCAGTTCTTC. As protein: CASSQGLAGNEQFF.

In DNA, the CDR3 is TGCGCCAGCAGCTTTAGACAGCCTGGAGACAATGAGCAGTTCTTC. It encodes CASSFRQPGDNEQFF. This chain joins TRBV5-1 and TRBJ2-1; a weak D match, TRBD1 (5 bases). CDR3 length: 15 residues. The V and J ends lost 2 bases and 5 bases respectively, with 14 bases between them. The germline V gene has CDR1 SGHRS and CDR2 YFSETQ.

V is TRBV5-1 and J is TRBJ1-1; 8 bases are shared with TRBD1. Germline V gives CDR1 SGHRS, CDR2 YFSETQ. This CDR3 is built from 13 residues. V lost 5 bases, J lost 5 bases, and 5 bases stayed unmatched. The DNA of the CDR3 is TGCGCCAGCAGTAGGACAGGGAAAACTGAAGCTTTCTTT. Protein product: CASSRTGKTEAFF.

V usage is TRBV25-1 and J usage is TRBJ1-1; 7 nucleotides match TRBD1. Germline V gene sequence: CDR1 MGHDK, CDR2 SYGVNS. With V trimmed by 7 bases and J by 1 base, 6 bases remained unmatched. CDR3 length: 14 residues. The CDR3 DNA follows: TGTGCCAGCACCAAACAGGGGCCGAACACTGAAGCTTTCTTT. Encoded protein: CASTKQGPNTEAFF.

The chain links TRBV6-5 to TRBJ2-7, with TRBD2 matching 11 bases. V shed 0 bases and J 4 bases; nucleotides not matched to a gene: 5. CDR1 is MNHEY and CDR2 is SVGAGI in the germline V gene. The CDR3 length is 16 residues. CDR3 in DNA: TGTGCCAGCAGTTACTCGTTTAGCGGGAGGGCTTACGAGCAGTACTTC. Translation: CASSYSFSGRAYEQYF.

This chain connects TRBV6-1 to TRBJ2-7; D ambiguous. Germline CDR1 reads MNHNS; CDR2 reads SASEGT. The CDR3 runs to 14 residues. Deletions cut 5 bases from V and 0 bases from J, with 11 bases between. The CDR3 nucleotides are TGTGCCAGCAGTTTGACTTTCCGCTCCTACGAGCAGTACTTC. This encodes CASSLTFRSYEQYF.

The gene calls are TRBV6-5 and TRBJ1-1; maybe TRBD1 (6 bases). The CDR3 is made up of 14 amino acids. Trimming took 5 bases from V and 1 from J, leaving 11 bases between them. CDR1 is MNHEY and CDR2 is SVGAGI in the germline V gene. CDR3 bases: TGTGCCAGCAGTAACAGGGATCAGAACACTGAAGCTTTCTTT. Residues: CASSNRDQNTEAFF.

This clone has more than one count but fewer than ten. The gene calls are TRBV6-1 and TRBJ2-7; no clear D. V lost 1 base, J lost 0 bases, and 7 bases lay in between. The germline V gene encodes CDR1 MNHNS and CDR2 SASEGT. There are 14 residues in the CDR3. CDR3 region: CASSEGPVSYEQYF. The CDR3 region has the DNA TGTGCCAGCAGTGAAGGTCCGGTCTCCTACGAGCAGTACTTC.

The rearrangement uses TRBV5-4 and TRBJ1-5; no firm D call. Germline loops: CDR1 SGHNT, CDR2 YYREEE (reference sequence). The CDR3 has 15 residues. V gave up 3 bases and J gave up 7 bases, with 17 bases separating them. CDR3 DNA sequence: TGTGCCAGCAGCTCGACCCCAGGCGCCGACCAGCCCCAGCATTTT. Translation gives CASSSTPGADQPQHF. Supplemented by reference TRBV5-4 and TRBJ1-5, the full variable domain reads ETGVTQSPTHLIKTRGQQVTLRCSSQSGHNTVSWYQQALGQGPQFIFQYYREEENGRGNFPPRFSGLQFPNYSSELNVNALELDDSALYLCASSSTPGADQPQHFGDGTRLSIL.

This chain uses TRBV30 with TRBJ1-5; a possible D gene is TRBD1 (5 bases). The CDR3 has 14 amino acids. Germline V gives CDR1 GTSNPN, CDR2 SVGIG (reference sequence). V lost 3 bases and J lost 6, with 15 bases in between. The CDR3 is CAWRAQGQGQPQHF. The CDR3 DNA reads TGTGCCTGGAGGGCCCAGGGCCAAGGTCAGCCCCAGCATTTT.

V is TRBV25-1 and J is TRBJ2-1; 7 nucleotides match TRBD2. The trim removed 6 bases at V and 14 bases at J, leaving 7 bases unmatched. Germline values: CDR1 MGHDK, CDR2 SYGVNS. The CDR3 has 11 amino acids. The CDR3 DNA sequence: TGTGCCAGCAGGTTGGAGGCGGGAGAGTTCTTC. This sequence encodes CASRLEAGEFF.

V gene TRBV30 combines with J gene TRBJ1-5, with D tentatively TRBD1 (5 bases). Trimming cost V 1 base and J 10 bases, with 14 bases left between them. This CDR3 spans 13 amino acids. Germline CDR1 and CDR2: GTSNPN and SVGIG (reference sequence). CDR3 amino acids: CAWSAKGLAPQHF. CDR3 nucleotides: TGTGCCTGGAGTGCCAAGGGACTGGCACCCCAGCATTTT.

The CDR3 protein is CASRIGTGGTGELFF. Here the CDR3 DNA reads TGTGCCAGCCGAATCGGGACAGGGGGTACCGGGGAGCTGTTTTTT. This rearrangement joins TRBV7-3 to TRBJ2-2; 11 positions agree with TRBD1. The CDR3 consists of 15 residues. Germline loops: CDR1 SGHTA, CDR2 FQGTGA. Losses at the gene ends were 8 bases for V and 5 bases for J; bases not matched to a gene: 7.

The chain couples TRBV30 to TRBJ2-1; TRBD2 agrees at 12 bases. Germline V gives CDR1 GTSNPN, CDR2 SVGIG (reference sequence). Trimming took 7 bases from V and 2 from J; bases not matched to a gene: 15. This CDR3 has 18 residues. The CDR3 loop is CASTGLAGTKSTYNEQFF. The CDR3 DNA reads as TGTGCCTCGACAGGACTAGCGGGGACGAAGTCTACCTACAATGAGCAGTTCTTC.